This is a list of T cell receptor beta chains from one sample in a study of cytomegalovirus exposure and HLA in healthy donors. Sequenced by immunoSEQ multiplex PCR; TCRdb stores in-frame clones only, minus some. The repertoire holds 180,000 or so clones, with approximately 9.5% as singletons. Sequencing was done on a sample of PBMCs. These receptors were obtained from a woman aged 25 to 39 in good health and CMV-seropositive. The CDR3 runs from the conserved cysteine through the conserved F or W. The order of the fields is V gene, clone size, D gene, J gene, CDR3 protein, CDR3 DNA. D genes are given only for firm matches. Clone size, where shown, is once, few, many, or a class for clones that have expanded.

v_call: TRBV6-5
clone_size: .
d_call: TRBD2
j_call: TRBJ2-7
cdr3_aa: CASSSGLAGFYEQYF
cdr3_nt: TGTGCCAGCAGTTCGGGACTAGCGGGGTTTTACGAGCAGTACTTC

v_call: TRBV15
clone_size: .
d_call: .
j_call: TRBJ2-7
cdr3_aa: CATSRDRQRGYEQYF
cdr3_nt: TGTGCCACCAGCAGAGATAGGCAGCGAGGGTACGAGCAGTACTTC

v_call: TRBV15
clone_size: .
d_call: TRBD1
j_call: TRBJ2-7
cdr3_aa: CATSREWDSAYEQYF
cdr3_nt: TGTGCCACCAGCAGAGAATGGGACAGTGCCTACGAGCAGTACTTC

v_call: TRBV6-1
clone_size: .
d_call: .
j_call: TRBJ1-1
cdr3_aa: CASFSSRVDTEAFF
cdr3_nt: TGTGCCAGCTTTTCCTCGAGGGTGGACACTGAAGCTTTCTTT

v_call: TRBV30
clone_size: .
d_call: .
j_call: TRBJ1-5
cdr3_aa: CAWSPGEGQPQHF
cdr3_nt: TGTGCCTGGAGCCCCGGGGAGGGTCAGCCCCAGCATTTT

v_call: TRBV27
clone_size: .
d_call: .
j_call: TRBJ2-1
cdr3_aa: CASSLGLVLGGEQFF
cdr3_nt: TGTGCCAGCAGTTTAGGGCTAGTGCTAGGGGGTGAGCAGTTCTTC

v_call: TRBV4-2
clone_size: few
d_call: .
j_call: TRBJ2-6
cdr3_aa: CASSLLAEEASGANVLTF
cdr3_nt: TGTGCCAGCAGCCTTCTAGCAGAAGAAGCCTCTGGGGCCAACGTCCTGACTTTC

v_call: TRBV6-5
clone_size: .
d_call: .
j_call: TRBJ2-7
cdr3_aa: CASSSGRGYEQYF
cdr3_nt: TGTGCCAGCAGCTCGGGGAGAGGCTACGAGCAGTACTTC

v_call: TRBV5-6
clone_size: few
d_call: TRBD2
j_call: TRBJ2-7
cdr3_aa: CASSLELAGDYEQYF
cdr3_nt: TGTGCCAGCAGCTTGGAACTAGCGGGAGACTACGAGCAGTACTTC

v_call: TRBV27
clone_size: .
d_call: TRBD1
j_call: TRBJ1-5
cdr3_aa: CASSPSDRGKGQPQHF
cdr3_nt: TGTGCCAGCAGTCCGTCAGACAGGGGGAAGGGTCAGCCCCAGCATTTT

v_call: TRBV5-6
clone_size: few
d_call: .
j_call: TRBJ2-7
cdr3_aa: CASSLAGGNEQYF
cdr3_nt: TGTGCCAGCAGCTTGGCCGGGGGTAACGAGCAGTACTTC

v_call: TRBV25-1
clone_size: .
d_call: TRBD2
j_call: TRBJ2-1
cdr3_aa: CASTGQAGAWEQFF
cdr3_nt: TGTGCCAGCACGGGGCAAGCGGGAGCCTGGGAGCAGTTCTTC

v_call: TRBV2
clone_size: few
d_call: .
j_call: TRBJ2-1
cdr3_aa: CASIVRGIDLFF
cdr3_nt: TGTGCCAGCATTGTCAGGGGAATCGATCTGTTCTTC

v_call: TRBV21-1
clone_size: .
d_call: .
j_call: TRBJ2-7
cdr3_aa: CASSKAGLAASYEQYF
cdr3_nt: TGTGCCAGCAGCAAAGCGGGACTAGCGGCTTCCTACGAGCAGTACTTC

v_call: TRBV10-1
clone_size: .
d_call: .
j_call: TRBJ2-1
cdr3_aa: CASSRERRNEQFF
cdr3_nt: TGCGCCAGCAGTAGGGAGAGAAGGAATGAGCAGTTCTTC

v_call: TRBV2
clone_size: few
d_call: TRBD1
j_call: TRBJ2-1
cdr3_aa: CASSETGVNYNEQFF
cdr3_nt: TGTGCCAGCAGTGAGACAGGGGTTAACTACAATGAGCAGTTCTTC

v_call: TRBV6-6
clone_size: few
d_call: TRBD2
j_call: TRBJ2-1
cdr3_aa: CASSYLGTSVYNEQFF
cdr3_nt: TGTGCCAGCAGTTACCTCGGGACTAGCGTCTACAATGAGCAGTTCTTC

v_call: TRBV5-1
clone_size: .
d_call: .
j_call: TRBJ2-1
cdr3_aa: CASRSLADYNEQFF
cdr3_nt: TGCGCCAGCAGAAGTTTAGCGGACTACAATGAGCAGTTCTTC

v_call: TRBV5-1
clone_size: few
d_call: TRBD1
j_call: TRBJ2-7
cdr3_aa: CASSGTGGLSYEQYF
cdr3_nt: TGCGCCAGCAGCGGGACAGGGGGACTTTCCTACGAGCAGTACTTC

v_call: TRBV5-1
clone_size: .
d_call: TRBD1
j_call: TRBJ2-7
cdr3_aa: CASSAGTGGTYEQYF
cdr3_nt: TGCGCCAGCAGCGCGGGGACAGGTGGGACCTACGAGCAGTACTTC

v_call: TRBV29-1
clone_size: few
d_call: .
j_call: TRBJ2-7
cdr3_aa: CSVVQGLEQYF
cdr3_nt: TGCAGCGTTGTTCAGGGCCTCGAGCAGTACTTC

v_call: TRBV7-8
clone_size: .
d_call: TRBD2
j_call: TRBJ2-1
cdr3_aa: CASSQQRGGRRDEQFF
cdr3_nt: TGTGCCAGCAGCCAACAGCGCGGGGGGCGCCGGGATGAGCAGTTCTTC

v_call: TRBV9
clone_size: .
d_call: .
j_call: TRBJ1-2
cdr3_aa: CASSVARGGDYGYTF
cdr3_nt: TGTGCCAGCAGCGTAGCAAGGGGAGGAGATTATGGCTACACCTTC

v_call: TRBV9
clone_size: .
d_call: TRBD2
j_call: TRBJ2-3
cdr3_aa: CASSLRLAETQYF
cdr3_nt: TGTGCCAGCAGCCTCAGACTAGCGGAGACGCAGTATTTT

v_call: TRBV19
clone_size: few
d_call: TRBD1
j_call: TRBJ1-1
cdr3_aa: CASSLGQGNTEAFF
cdr3_nt: TGTGCCAGTAGTCTGGGACAGGGAAACACTGAAGCTTTCTTT

v_call: TRBV7-2
clone_size: few
d_call: TRBD2
j_call: TRBJ2-7
cdr3_aa: CASSPGTSRYEQYF
cdr3_nt: TGTGCCAGCAGCCCCGGGACTAGTAGGTACGAGCAGTACTTC

v_call: TRBV5-1
clone_size: few
d_call: TRBD1
j_call: TRBJ1-1
cdr3_aa: CASSWNRGEAFF
cdr3_nt: TGCGCCAGCAGCTGGAACAGGGGGGAAGCTTTCTTT

v_call: TRBV6-1
clone_size: .
d_call: TRBD1
j_call: TRBJ2-5
cdr3_aa: CASSGQGVLETQYF
cdr3_nt: TGTGCCAGCAGTGGACAGGGGGTGCTAGAGACCCAGTACTTC

v_call: TRBV5-1
clone_size: .
d_call: .
j_call: TRBJ2-7
cdr3_aa: CASSPDGGSSYEQYF
cdr3_nt: TGCGCCAGCAGCCCCGATGGGGGGAGCTCCTACGAGCAGTACTTC

v_call: TRBV29-1
clone_size: few
d_call: TRBD2
j_call: TRBJ2-3
cdr3_aa: CSVVRGVTDTQYF
cdr3_nt: TGCAGCGTTGTACGGGGGGTGACAGATACGCAGTATTTT

v_call: TRBV9
clone_size: .
d_call: TRBD1
j_call: TRBJ2-1
cdr3_aa: CASSHGQAVSYNEQFF
cdr3_nt: TGTGCCAGCAGCCACGGACAGGCCGTCTCCTACAATGAGCAGTTCTTC